The clone carrying this T cell receptor beta chain was counted at least ten times. Its antigen is not known. The entry originates in a study of molecular identifiers for immune sequencing clone quantification. Previously reported methods and listed TCR primers produced the bulk TCR libraries. TCRdb re-called the PCR reads through MiXCR, storing one row per CDR3 protein. The table shows approximately 550,000 distinct CDR3 sequences, with 20% to 25% occurring only once. Investigators produced naive CD8 libraries from 20,000 to 1,000,000 sorted cells, drawing on 10%, 30% or 50% RNA. The authors gated naive CD8 T cells as CD8+CD4-CCR7+CD45RA+ for sorting. Whole-study results and caveats: Over 97% of effector molecules, but under 1% in naive cells, were held by clones with more than 20 RNA copies.

This CDR3 has 15 amino acids. Germline CDR1 reads MNHEY; CDR2 reads SVGEGT. J lost 0 bases, V lost 7 bases, and 6 bases had no gene match. The chain carries TRBV6-2 or TRBV6-3 and TRBJ2-1, with 7 bases aligning to TRBD1. The sample comprised naive CD8+ T cells from blood, with Jurkat cell RNA spiked in. The subset was: FACS-sorted CD8+CD4-CCR7+CD45RA+ naive T cells. This sequence was found in a human donor in good health. Some libraries in this study had Jurkat cell RNA spiked in. In nucleotides, the CDR3 is TGTGCCAGCAACCACGACAGGGCCTCCTACAATGAGCAGTTCTTC. Translation gives CASNHDRASYNEQFF.